What follows are 26 T cell receptor beta chains derived from one specimen sequenced in a study of CXCR3-negative and CXCR3-positive naive CD8 T cells. Their antigen targets remain unknown. Findings and caveats of the study: Relative to CXCR3-negative naive cells, CXCR3-positive naive cells had more hydrophobic TRB CDR3s.

The study made its TRB cDNA libraries by 5' RACE, adding UMI labels. After re-calling the 5' RACE reads, TCRdb lists one entry per CDR3 protein, DNA absent. Its clone listing holds fewer than 140,000 distinct CDR3 sequences. The sequencing sample was made of naive CXCR3+ CD8+ T cells from blood. The subset denotes: CD45RO-CCR7+CD27+CD95- naive CD8+ T cells expressing CXCR3 (TNR3+). The receptors derive from a human donor in good health. Some clones in this sample may be carry-over from other donors' samples.

CDR3 loop: CSARDDLRDSSSGNTIYF. The V and J genes are TRBV20-1 and TRBJ1-3; the D call of TRBD1 rests on TCRdb alone, since no DNA is present to check it. The germline CDR1 and CDR2 sequences are DFQATT and SNEGSKA (reference sequence). The CDR3 is made up of 18 amino acids.

The CDR3 reads CASRIGGAPYEQYF. V usage is TRBV6-5 and J usage is TRBJ2-7; TCRdb picks TRBD1, but there is no DNA to check that call. The germline gives CDR1 MNHEY, CDR2 SVGAGI. This CDR3 spans 14 amino acids.

The V gene is TRBV12-3 or TRBV12-4, the J gene TRBJ2-7; TCRdb outputs TRBD2, but without DNA this stays unchecked. This CDR3 is 13 amino acids long. CDR3 residues: CASSPPGGVEQYF.

The rearrangement links TRBV30 to TRBJ2-7; TCRdb's D call of TRBD1 is untestable without DNA. Germline V CDR1 and CDR2: GTSNPN, SVGIG (reference sequence). This CDR3 has 12 amino acids. The CDR3 protein is CAWSAGFLEQYF.

The chain joins TRBV2 to TRBJ2-1; absent DNA, TCRdb's TRBD2 call cannot be checked. In germline, CDR1 is SNHLY, CDR2 FYNNEI. This CDR3 is 18 amino acids long. CDR3 protein: CASSGASGGSSSYNEQFF.

This sequence joins TRBV6-5 and TRBJ1-2; the TRBD1 assignment by TCRdb is unverifiable without DNA. This CDR3 has 14 amino acids. Germline values: CDR1 MNHEY, CDR2 SVGAGI. CDR3 region: CASSSTGQEGGYTF.

CDR3 protein: CASSQRGQDYEQYF. V usage is TRBV4-3 and J usage is TRBJ2-7; TCRdb proposes TRBD1, but this gene call is untestable without DNA. This CDR3 is 14 amino acids long. Germline CDR1 and CDR2: LGHNA and YSLEER.

The chain combines TRBV7-9 with TRBJ2-1. CDR1 is SEHNR and CDR2 is FQNEAQ in the germline V gene (reference sequence). This CDR3 is built from 15 residues. The CDR3 protein is CASSLQEHSYNEQFF.

V is TRBV12-3 or TRBV12-4 and J is TRBJ2-6; TCRdb picks TRBD1, but there is no DNA to check that call. This CDR3 contains 18 residues. CDR3 amino acids: CASSPGPGRFSGANVLTF.

The chain combines TRBV12-5 with TRBJ2-3. This CDR3 is built from 12 residues. Per the germline V gene, CDR1 is LGHNT and CDR2 is FRNRAP. CDR3 region: CASGQMGDTQYF.

This sequence joins TRBV6-2 or TRBV6-3 and TRBJ2-5; lacking DNA, the TRBD2 call made by TCRdb goes unchecked. CDR1 and CDR2 from the germline V gene are MNHEY and SVGEGT. This CDR3 region has 16 residues. The CDR3 sequence: CASSSGTSGRQETQYF.

V gene TRBV6-2 or TRBV6-3 combines with J gene TRBJ2-1; TCRdb calls TRBD2, which cannot be checked without DNA. This CDR3 contains 12 residues. From germline, CDR1 is MNHEY and CDR2 SVGEGT. This CDR3 is CASSSLAEEQFF.

This chain links TRBV5-1 with TRBJ2-1; there is no DNA to check the TCRdb D call of TRBD1. CDR3 length: 14 residues. CDR1 and CDR2 (germline): SGHRS, YFSETQ. The CDR3 loop reads CASRQGGAGDEQFF.

This rearrangement joins TRBV5-5 to TRBJ2-7. This CDR3 spans 13 amino acids. Germline V lookup: CDR1 SGHKS, CDR2 YYEKEE (reference sequence). The CDR3 here is CASSIDISYEQYF.

The V call is TRBV7-9, the J call TRBJ1-1. Germline V CDR1 and CDR2: SEHNR, FQNEAQ (reference sequence). The CDR3 loop spans 12 amino acids. The CDR3 protein is CASSPGGGKAFF.

The chain employs TRBV18 and TRBJ1-2. This CDR3 region has 16 residues. In germline, CDR1 is KGHSH, CDR2 LQKENI. This chain's CDR3 is CASSPLDGITYYGYTF.

The genes are TRBV6-2 or TRBV6-3 and TRBJ2-1. This CDR3 is 16 amino acids long. Germline loops: CDR1 MNHEY, CDR2 SVGEGT. The CDR3 protein is CASSLLASSSYNEQFF.

This chain uses TRBV29-1 with TRBJ2-2; TCRdb's D call of TRBD1 is untestable without DNA. This CDR3 has 15 amino acids. Germline-derived CDR1 and CDR2 are SQVTM and ANQGSEA. CDR3 protein: CSVVDRGLETGELFF.

CDR3 region: CASSRDRTSYEQYF. This sequence joins TRBV27 and TRBJ2-7; TCRdb lists TRBD1, though no DNA is available to test this call. Looked up from germline, CDR1 is MNHEY and CDR2 is SMNVEV (reference sequence). This CDR3 contains 14 residues.

The CDR3 is CASSQDGIEQYF. The chain employs TRBV4-1 and TRBJ2-7. The CDR3 has 12 amino acids. Germline assignment: CDR1 MGHRA and CDR2 YSYEKL.

J is TRBJ2-7 and V is TRBV12-5; with no DNA, the TCRdb D assignment of TRBD2 cannot be verified. CDR3 length: 20 amino acids. Germline V gives CDR1 LGHNT, CDR2 FRNRAP. CDR3 loop: CASGLPRKREPRSISYEQYF.

The chain uses TRBV20-1 and TRBJ2-7; lacking DNA, the TRBD2 call made by TCRdb goes unchecked. The CDR3 has 14 residues. Germline V lookup: CDR1 DFQATT, CDR2 SNEGSKA (reference sequence). The CDR3 is CSARERGDIYEQYF.

The chain is built from TRBV12-3 or TRBV12-4 and TRBJ2-3; the TRBD2 assignment by TCRdb is unverifiable without DNA. This CDR3 has 19 residues. The chain's CDR3 is CASSLVPGTSGEDTDTQYF.

V and J are TRBV12-3 or TRBV12-4 and TRBJ2-7. The CDR3 covers 12 residues. The CDR3 region is CASSLVFHEQYF.

The chain joins TRBV7-3 to TRBJ2-2; TCRdb gives TRBD2 as the D gene, but with no DNA this cannot be confirmed. The CDR3 runs 14 residues. Germline CDR1 reads SGHTA; CDR2 reads FQGTGA. CDR3 residues: CASSLAGGTGELFF.

CDR3 amino acids: CSAREVAGTDTQYF. The rearrangement links TRBV20-1 to TRBJ2-3; no DNA is available, so the TRBD2 call from TCRdb remains unchecked. The CDR3 covers 14 residues. From germline, CDR1 is DFQATT and CDR2 SNEGSKA (reference sequence).